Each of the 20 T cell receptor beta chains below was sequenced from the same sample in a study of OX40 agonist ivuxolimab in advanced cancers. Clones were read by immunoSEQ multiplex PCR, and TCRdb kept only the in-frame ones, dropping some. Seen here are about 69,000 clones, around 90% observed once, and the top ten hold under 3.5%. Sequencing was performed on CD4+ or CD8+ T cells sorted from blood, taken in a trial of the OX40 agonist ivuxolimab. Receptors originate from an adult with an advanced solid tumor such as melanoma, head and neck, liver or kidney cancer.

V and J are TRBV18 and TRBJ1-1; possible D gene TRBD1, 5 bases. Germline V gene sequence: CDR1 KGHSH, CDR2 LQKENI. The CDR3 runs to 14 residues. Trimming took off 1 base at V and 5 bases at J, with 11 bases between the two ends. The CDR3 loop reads CASSPRGDLTEAFF. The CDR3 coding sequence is TGTGCCAGCTCACCACGGGGGGACCTTACTGAAGCTTTCTTT.

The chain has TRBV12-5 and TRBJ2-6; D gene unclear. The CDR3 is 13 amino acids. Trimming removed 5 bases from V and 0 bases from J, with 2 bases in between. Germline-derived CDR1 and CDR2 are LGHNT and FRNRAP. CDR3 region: CASGNSGANVLTF. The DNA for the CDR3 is TGTGCTAGTGGTAACTCTGGGGCCAACGTCCTGACTTTC. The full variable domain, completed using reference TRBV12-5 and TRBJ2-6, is DARVTQTPRHKVTEMGQEVTMRCQPILGHNTVFWYRQTMMQGLELLAYFRNRAPLDDSGMPKDRFSAEMPDATLATLKIQPSEPRDSAVYFCASGNSGANVLTFGAGSRLTVL.

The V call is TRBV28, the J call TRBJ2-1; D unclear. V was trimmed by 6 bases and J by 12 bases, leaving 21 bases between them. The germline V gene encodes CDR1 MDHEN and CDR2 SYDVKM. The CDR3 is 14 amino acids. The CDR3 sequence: CASSLPMGGVTQFF. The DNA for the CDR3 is TGTGCCAGCAGCTTACCTATGGGCGGAGTGACGCAGTTCTTC.

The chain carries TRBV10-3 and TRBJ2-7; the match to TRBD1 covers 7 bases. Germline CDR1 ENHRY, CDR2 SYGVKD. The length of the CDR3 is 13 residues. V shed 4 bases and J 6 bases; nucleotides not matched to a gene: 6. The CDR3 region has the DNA TGTGCCATCAGTGGGGCACAGGGGTCCGAGCAGTACTTC. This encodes CAISGAQGSEQYF.

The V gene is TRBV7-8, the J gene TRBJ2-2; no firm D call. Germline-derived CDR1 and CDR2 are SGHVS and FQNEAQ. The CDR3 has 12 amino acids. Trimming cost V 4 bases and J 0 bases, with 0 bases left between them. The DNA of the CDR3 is TGTGCCAGCAGCTCGAACACCGGGGAGCTGTTTTTT. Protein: CASSSNTGELFF.

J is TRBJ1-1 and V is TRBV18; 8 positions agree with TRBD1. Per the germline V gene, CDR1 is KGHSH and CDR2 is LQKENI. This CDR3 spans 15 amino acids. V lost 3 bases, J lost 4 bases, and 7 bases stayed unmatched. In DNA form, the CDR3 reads TGTGCCAGCTCACCTCAACCTACAGGGGGCACTGAAGCTTTCTTT. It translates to CASSPQPTGGTEAFF.

CDR3 sequence (DNA): TGTGCCAGCAGCTCCGGGGGAGGTAGAGTCAGTGAGCAGTTCTTC. The encoded protein is CASSSGGGRVSEQFF. The chain uses TRBV7-3 and TRBJ2-1, with D tentatively TRBD2 (6 bases). Germline V gives CDR1 SGHTA, CDR2 FQGTGA. Trimming shortened V by 4 bases and J by 9 bases, and 19 bases separated the two germline ends. The CDR3 is 15 residues long.

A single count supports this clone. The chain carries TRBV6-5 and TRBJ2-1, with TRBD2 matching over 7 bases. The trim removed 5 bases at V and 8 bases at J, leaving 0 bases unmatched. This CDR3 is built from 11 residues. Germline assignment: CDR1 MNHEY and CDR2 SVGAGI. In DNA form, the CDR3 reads TGTGCCAGCAGTCTAGCGGATGAGCAGTTCTTC. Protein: CASSLADEQFF.

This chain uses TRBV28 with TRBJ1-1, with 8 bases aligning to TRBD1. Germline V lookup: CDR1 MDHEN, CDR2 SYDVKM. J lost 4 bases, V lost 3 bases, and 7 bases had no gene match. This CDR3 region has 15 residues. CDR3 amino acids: CASSFQGALGTEAFF. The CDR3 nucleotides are TGTGCCAGCAGTTTCCAGGGGGCGCTGGGCACTGAAGCTTTCTTT.

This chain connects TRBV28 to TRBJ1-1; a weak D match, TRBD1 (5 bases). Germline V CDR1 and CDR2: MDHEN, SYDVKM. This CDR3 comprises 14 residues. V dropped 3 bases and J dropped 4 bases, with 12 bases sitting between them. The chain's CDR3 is CASSFSGGFTEAFF. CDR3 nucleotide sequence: TGTGCCAGCAGTTTCAGCGGGGGATTCACTGAAGCTTTCTTT.

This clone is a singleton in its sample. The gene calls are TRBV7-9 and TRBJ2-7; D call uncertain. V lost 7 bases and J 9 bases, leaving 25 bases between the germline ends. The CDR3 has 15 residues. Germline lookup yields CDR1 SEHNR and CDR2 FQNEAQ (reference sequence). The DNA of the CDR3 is TGTGCCAGCACAAAACCCCCCCCCGGGTTTCATGGGCAGTACTTC. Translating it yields CASTKPPPGFHGQYF.

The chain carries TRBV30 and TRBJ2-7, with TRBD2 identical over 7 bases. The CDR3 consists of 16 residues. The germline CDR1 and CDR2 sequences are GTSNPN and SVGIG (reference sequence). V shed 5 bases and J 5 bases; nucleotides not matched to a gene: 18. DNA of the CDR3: TGTGCCTGGGGCCCGTCGGGCGGCGGGAGTTTAGACGAGCAGTACTTC. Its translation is CAWGPSGGGSLDEQYF.

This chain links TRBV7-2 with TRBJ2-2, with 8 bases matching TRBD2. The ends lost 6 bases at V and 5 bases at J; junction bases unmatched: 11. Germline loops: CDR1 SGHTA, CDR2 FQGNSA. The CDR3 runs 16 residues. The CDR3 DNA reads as TGTGCCAGCAGTACAACTAGCGGAGCCTCTACCGGGGAGCTGTTTTTT. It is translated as CASSTTSGASTGELFF.

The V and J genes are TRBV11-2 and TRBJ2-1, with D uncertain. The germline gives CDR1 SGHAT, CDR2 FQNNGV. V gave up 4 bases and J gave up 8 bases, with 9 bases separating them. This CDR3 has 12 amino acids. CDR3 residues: CASSSHGHEQFF. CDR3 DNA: TGTGCCAGCAGCTCTCACGGTCATGAGCAGTTCTTC.

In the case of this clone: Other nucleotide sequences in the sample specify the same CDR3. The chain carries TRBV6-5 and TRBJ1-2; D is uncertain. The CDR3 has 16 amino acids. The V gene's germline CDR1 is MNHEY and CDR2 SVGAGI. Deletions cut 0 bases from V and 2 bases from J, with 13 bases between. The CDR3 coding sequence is TGTGCCAGCAGTTACTCGACGGTGGGAGGGAACTATGGCTACACCTTC. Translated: CASSYSTVGGNYGYTF.

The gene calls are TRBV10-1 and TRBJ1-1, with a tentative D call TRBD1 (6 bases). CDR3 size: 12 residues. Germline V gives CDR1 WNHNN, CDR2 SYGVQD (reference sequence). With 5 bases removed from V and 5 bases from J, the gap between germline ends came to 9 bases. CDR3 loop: CASSQGSTEAFF. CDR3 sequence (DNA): TGCGCCAGCAGTCAGGGGTCGACTGAAGCTTTCTTT.

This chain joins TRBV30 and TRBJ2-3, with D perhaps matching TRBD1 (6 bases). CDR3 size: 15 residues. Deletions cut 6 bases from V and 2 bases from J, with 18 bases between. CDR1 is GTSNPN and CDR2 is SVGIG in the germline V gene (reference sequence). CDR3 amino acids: CACQTAGTPTDTQYF. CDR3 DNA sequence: TGTGCCTGCCAAACAGCCGGGACACCCACAGATACGCAGTATTTT.

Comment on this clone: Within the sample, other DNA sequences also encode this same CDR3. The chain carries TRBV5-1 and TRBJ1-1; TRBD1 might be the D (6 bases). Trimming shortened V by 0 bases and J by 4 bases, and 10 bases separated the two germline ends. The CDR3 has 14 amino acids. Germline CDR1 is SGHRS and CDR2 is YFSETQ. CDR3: CASSLAGGGTEAFF. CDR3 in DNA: TGCGCCAGCAGCTTGGCCGGAGGGGGCACTGAAGCTTTCTTT.

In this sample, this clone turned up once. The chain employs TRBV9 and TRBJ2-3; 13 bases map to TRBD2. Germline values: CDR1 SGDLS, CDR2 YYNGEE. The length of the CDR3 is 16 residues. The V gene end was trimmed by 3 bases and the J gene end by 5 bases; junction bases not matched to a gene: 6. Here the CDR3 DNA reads TGTGCCAGCAGCGCAACTAGCGGGGGGGCCAAAGATACGCAGTATTTT. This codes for CASSATSGGAKDTQYF.

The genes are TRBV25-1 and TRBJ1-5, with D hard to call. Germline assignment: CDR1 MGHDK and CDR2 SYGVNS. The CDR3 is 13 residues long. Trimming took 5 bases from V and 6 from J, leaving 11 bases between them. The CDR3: CASSSGEGQPQHF. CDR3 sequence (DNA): TGTGCCAGCAGTTCCGGGGAGGGTCAGCCCCAGCATTTT.